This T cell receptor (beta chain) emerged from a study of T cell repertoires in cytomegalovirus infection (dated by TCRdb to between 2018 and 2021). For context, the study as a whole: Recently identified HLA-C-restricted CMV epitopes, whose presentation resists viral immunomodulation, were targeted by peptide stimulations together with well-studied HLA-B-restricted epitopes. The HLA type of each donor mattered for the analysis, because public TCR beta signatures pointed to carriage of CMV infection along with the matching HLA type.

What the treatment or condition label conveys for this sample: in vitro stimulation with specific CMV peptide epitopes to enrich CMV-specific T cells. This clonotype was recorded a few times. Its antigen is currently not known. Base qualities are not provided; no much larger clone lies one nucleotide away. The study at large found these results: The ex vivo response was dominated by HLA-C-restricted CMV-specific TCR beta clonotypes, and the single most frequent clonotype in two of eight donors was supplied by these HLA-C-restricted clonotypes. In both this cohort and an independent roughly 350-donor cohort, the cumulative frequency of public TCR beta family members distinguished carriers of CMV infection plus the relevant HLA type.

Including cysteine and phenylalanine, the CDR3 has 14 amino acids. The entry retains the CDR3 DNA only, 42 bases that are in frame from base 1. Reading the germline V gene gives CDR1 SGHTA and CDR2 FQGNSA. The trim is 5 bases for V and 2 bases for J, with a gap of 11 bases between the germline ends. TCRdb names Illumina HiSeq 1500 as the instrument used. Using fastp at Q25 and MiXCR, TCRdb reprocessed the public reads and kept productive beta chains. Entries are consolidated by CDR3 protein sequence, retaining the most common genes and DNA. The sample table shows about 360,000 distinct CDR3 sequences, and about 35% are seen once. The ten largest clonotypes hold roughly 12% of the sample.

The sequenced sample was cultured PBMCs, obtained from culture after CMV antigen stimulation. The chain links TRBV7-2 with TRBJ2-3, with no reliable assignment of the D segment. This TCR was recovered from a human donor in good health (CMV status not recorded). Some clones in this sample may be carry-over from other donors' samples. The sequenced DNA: TGTGCCAGCAGCCCGATCGTGCTCACAGATACGCAGTATTTT. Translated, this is CASSPIVLTDTQYF.